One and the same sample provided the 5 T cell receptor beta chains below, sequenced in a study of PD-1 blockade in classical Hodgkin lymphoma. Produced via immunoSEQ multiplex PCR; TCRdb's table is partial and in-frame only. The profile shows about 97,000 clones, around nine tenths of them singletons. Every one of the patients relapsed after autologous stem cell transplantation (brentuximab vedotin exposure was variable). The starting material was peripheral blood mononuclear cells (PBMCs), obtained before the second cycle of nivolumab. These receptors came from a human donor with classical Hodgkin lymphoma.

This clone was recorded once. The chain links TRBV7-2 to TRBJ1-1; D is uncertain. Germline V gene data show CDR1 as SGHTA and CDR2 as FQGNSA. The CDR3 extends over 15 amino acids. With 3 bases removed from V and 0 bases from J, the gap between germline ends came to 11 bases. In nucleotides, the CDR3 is TGTGCCAGCAGCTTGCTCCGATTCATGAACACTGAAGCTTTCTTT. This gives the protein CASSLLRFMNTEAFF.

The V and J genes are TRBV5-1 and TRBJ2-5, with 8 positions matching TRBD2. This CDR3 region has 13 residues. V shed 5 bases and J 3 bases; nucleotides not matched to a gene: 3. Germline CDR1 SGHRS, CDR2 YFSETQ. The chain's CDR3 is CASSWTSKETQYF. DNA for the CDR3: TGCGCCAGCAGTTGGACTAGCAAAGAGACCCAGTACTTC.

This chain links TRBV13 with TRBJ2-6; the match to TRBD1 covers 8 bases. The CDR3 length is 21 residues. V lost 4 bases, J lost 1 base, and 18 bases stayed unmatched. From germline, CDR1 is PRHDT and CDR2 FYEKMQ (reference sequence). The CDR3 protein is CASSSRAPPGQAFSGANVLTF. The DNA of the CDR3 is TGTGCCAGCAGCTCTCGGGCCCCACCGGGACAGGCCTTTTCTGGGGCCAACGTCCTGACTTTC.

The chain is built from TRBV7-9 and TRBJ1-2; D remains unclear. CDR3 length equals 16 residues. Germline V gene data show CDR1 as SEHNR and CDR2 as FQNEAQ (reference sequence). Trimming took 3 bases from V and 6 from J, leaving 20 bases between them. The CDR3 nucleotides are TGTGCCAGCAGCTTCGGGAAAGGTCACGAAAAAGATGGCTACACCTTC. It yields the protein CASSFGKGHEKDGYTF.

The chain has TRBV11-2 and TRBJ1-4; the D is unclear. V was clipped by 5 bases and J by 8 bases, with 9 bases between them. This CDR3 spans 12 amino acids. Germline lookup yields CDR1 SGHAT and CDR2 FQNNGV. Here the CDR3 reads CASSETVEKLFF. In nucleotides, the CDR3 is TGTGCCAGCAGCGAGACCGTGGAAAAACTGTTTTTT.